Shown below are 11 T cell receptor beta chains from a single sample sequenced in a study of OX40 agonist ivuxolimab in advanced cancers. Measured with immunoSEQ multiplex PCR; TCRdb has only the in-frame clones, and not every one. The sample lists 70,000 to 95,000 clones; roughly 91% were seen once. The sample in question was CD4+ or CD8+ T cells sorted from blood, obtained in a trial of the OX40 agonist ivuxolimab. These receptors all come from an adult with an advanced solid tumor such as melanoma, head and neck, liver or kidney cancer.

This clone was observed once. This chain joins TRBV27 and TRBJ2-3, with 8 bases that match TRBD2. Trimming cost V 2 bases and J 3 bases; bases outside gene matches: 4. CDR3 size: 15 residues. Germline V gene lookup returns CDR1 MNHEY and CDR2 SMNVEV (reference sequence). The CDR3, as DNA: TGTGCCAGCAGTTTACGGCGCGGGGGGACAGATACGCAGTATTTT. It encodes CASSLRRGGTDTQYF.

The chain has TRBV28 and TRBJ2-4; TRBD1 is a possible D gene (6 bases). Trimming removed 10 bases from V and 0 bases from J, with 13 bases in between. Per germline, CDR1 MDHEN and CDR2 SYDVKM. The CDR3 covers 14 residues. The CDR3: CATSGAGAKNIQYF. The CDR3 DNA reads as TGTGCCACCTCAGGGGCGGGAGCCAAAAACATTCAGTACTTC.

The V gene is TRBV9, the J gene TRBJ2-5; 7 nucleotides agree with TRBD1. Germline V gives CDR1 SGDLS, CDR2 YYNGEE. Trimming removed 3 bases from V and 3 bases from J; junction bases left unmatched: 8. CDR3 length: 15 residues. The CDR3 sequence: CASSAQGLGEETQYF. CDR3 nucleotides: TGTGCCAGCAGCGCACAGGGGTTGGGTGAAGAGACCCAGTACTTC.

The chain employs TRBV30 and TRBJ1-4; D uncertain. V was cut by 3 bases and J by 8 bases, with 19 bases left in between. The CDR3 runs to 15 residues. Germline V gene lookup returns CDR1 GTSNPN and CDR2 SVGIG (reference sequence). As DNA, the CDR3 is TGTGCCTGGAGCCCTCTTCTGGGCAGAGAAGAAAAACTGTTTTTT. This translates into CAWSPLLGREEKLFF.

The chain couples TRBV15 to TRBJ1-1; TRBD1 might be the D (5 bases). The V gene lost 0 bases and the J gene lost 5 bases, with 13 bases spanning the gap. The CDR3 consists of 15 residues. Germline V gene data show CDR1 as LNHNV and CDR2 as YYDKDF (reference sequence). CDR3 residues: CATSRDAGLGTEAFF. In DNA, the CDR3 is TGTGCCACCAGCAGAGACGCAGGGCTTGGGACTGAAGCTTTCTTT.

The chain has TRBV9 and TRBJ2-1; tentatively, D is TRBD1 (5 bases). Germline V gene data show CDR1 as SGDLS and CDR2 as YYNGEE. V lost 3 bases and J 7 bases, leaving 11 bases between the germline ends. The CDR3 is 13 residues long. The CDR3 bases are TGTGCCAGCAGCGGGACATTTGGAAATGAGCAGTTCTTC. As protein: CASSGTFGNEQFF. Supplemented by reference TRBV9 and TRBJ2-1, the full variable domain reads DSGVTQTPKHLITATGQRVTLRCSPRSGDLSVYWYQQSLDQGLQFLIQYYNGEERAKGNILERFSAQQFPDLHSELNLSSLELGDSALYFCASSGTFGNEQFFGPGTRLTVL.

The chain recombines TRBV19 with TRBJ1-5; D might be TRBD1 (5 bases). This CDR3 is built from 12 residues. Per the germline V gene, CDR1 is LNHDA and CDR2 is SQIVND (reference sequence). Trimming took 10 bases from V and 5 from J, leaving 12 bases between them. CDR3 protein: CATRLQDQPQHF. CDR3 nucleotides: TGTGCCACCCGATTACAGGATCAGCCCCAGCATTTT.

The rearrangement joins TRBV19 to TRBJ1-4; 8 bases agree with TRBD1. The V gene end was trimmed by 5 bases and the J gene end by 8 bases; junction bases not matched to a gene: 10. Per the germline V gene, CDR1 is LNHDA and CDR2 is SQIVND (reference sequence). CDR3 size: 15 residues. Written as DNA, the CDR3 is TGTGCCAGTAGTGCCCGGACAGGGTTTGAAGAAAAACTGTTTTTT. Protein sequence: CASSARTGFEEKLFF.

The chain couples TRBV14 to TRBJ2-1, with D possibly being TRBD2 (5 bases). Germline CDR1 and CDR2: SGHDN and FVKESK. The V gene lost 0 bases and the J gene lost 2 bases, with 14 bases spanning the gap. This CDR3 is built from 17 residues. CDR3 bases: TGTGCCAGCAGCCAAGATAAACTAGATAGGCCCTACAATGAGCAGTTCTTC. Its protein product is CASSQDKLDRPYNEQFF.

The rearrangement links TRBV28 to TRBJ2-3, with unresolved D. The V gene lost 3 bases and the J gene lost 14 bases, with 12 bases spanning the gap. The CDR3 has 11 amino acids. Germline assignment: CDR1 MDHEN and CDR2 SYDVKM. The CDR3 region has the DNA TGTGCCAGCAGTTTGAGCCTCCAGCGGTATTTT. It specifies CASSLSLQRYF. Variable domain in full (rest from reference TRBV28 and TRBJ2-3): DVKVTQSSRYLVKRTGEKVFLECVQDMDHENMFWYRQDPGLGLRLIYFSYDVKMKEKGDIPEGYSVSREKKERFSLILESASTNQTSMYLCASSLSLQRYFGPGTRLTVL.

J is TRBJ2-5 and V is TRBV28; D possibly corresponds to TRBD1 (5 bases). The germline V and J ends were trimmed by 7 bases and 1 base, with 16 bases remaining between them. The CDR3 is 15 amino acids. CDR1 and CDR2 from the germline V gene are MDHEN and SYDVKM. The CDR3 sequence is CASKYDSAFQETQYF. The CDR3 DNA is TGTGCCAGCAAGTACGACAGCGCATTCCAAGAGACCCAGTACTTC.